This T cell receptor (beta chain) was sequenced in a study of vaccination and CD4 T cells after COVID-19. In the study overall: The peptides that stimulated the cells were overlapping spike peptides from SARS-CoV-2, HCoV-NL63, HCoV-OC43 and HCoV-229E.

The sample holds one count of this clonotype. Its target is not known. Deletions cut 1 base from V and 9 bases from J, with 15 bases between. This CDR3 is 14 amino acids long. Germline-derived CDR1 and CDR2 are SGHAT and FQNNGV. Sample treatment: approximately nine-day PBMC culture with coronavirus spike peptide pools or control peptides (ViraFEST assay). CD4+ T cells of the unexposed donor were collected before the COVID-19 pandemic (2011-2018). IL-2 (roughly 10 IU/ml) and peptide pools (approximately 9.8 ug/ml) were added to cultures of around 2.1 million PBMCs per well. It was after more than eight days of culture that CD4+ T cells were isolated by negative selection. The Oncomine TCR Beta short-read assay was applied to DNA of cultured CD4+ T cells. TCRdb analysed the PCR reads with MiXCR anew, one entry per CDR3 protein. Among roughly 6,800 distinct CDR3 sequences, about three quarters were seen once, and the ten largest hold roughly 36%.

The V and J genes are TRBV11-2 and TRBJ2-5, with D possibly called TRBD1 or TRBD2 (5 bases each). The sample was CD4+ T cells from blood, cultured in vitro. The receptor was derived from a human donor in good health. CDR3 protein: CASSLATVEEAQYF. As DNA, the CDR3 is TGTGCCAGCAGCTTAGCGACAGTCGAGGAGGCCCAGTACTTC.